This entry lists 27 T cell receptor beta chains sequenced from one sample in a study of shared clonotypes between healthy human individuals. Sequencing used immunoSEQ multiplex PCR; TCRdb keeps in-frame clones, though not all of them. Of millions of clones in the sample, approximately 94% were seen once. Material for sequencing was naive CD4+ T cells sorted from blood. Subset defined: CD45RA+ positively selected. The receptors originated from a man between 18 and 29 years old in good health.

The chain employs TRBV11-2 and TRBJ1-2; D gene ambiguous. Trimming removed 5 bases at V and 4 bases at J, with 8 bases between. The CDR3 has 12 residues. Per the germline V gene, CDR1 is SGHAT and CDR2 is FQNNGV. CDR3 sequence reads: CASSPGPYGYTF. CDR3 DNA sequence: TGTGCCAGCAGCCCTGGACCCTATGGCTACACCTTC.

The V gene is TRBV5-1, the J gene TRBJ2-2, with 7 bases lining up with TRBD1. Germline trimming cut 4 bases from V and 6 bases from J; bases unmatched to any gene: 9. CDR1 and CDR2 (germline): SGHRS, YFSETQ. This CDR3 is built from 15 residues. CDR3 DNA: TGCGCCAGCAGCGAGGGACAGAAGTCCGCCGGGGAGCTGTTTTTT. As protein: CASSEGQKSAGELFF.

The genes are TRBV5-4 and TRBJ1-2; 10 bases are a match to TRBD1. After removal of 4 bases from V and 6 bases from J, the junction contained 15 bases not matched to a gene. The length of the CDR3 is 17 residues. Germline V lookup: CDR1 SGHNT, CDR2 YYREEE (reference sequence). The CDR3 nucleotides read TGTGCCAGCAGCGGCGACAGGGGGCGCATAACCTTGGATGGCTACACCTTC. Amino acids: CASSGDRGRITLDGYTF.

The genes are TRBV5-4 and TRBJ2-7, with TRBD2 matching 9 bases. The CDR3 spans 15 residues. Germline V CDR1 and CDR2: SGHNT, YYREEE (reference sequence). The V and J ends lost 0 bases and 4 bases, in that order; junction bases with no gene match: 5. The chain's CDR3 is CASSLAGLAGYEQYF. The CDR3 nucleotides are TGTGCCAGCAGCTTGGCGGGGCTAGCGGGATACGAGCAGTACTTC.

This clone was seen just once. V and J are TRBV9 and TRBJ2-2; D gene uncertain. This CDR3 has 13 residues. Germline CDR1 is SGDLS and CDR2 is YYNGEE. Trimming took off 6 bases at V and 4 bases at J, with 10 bases between the two ends. The CDR3 reads CASNLPPTGELFF. In DNA form, the CDR3 reads TGTGCCAGCAACCTCCCCCCCACCGGGGAGCTGTTTTTT. The full variable domain, with the rest looked up from reference TRBV9 and TRBJ2-2, is DSGVTQTPKHLITATGQRVTLRCSPRSGDLSVYWYQQSLDQGLQFLIQYYNGEERAKGNILERFSAQQFPDLHSELNLSSLELGDSALYFCASNLPPTGELFFGEGSRLTVL.

Notes on this clone: Other DNA sequences in this specimen translate into the identical CDR3. The chain has TRBV6-1 and TRBJ1-5; TRBD1 is a possible D gene (5 bases). Trimming removed 5 bases from V and 3 bases from J, with 14 bases in between. Germline V gene sequence: CDR1 MNHNS, CDR2 SASEGT. The CDR3 is 15 residues long. DNA of the CDR3: TGTGCCAGCAGTCAGGGAGGAGGGAACAATCAGCCCCAGCATTTT. It yields the protein CASSQGGGNNQPQHF.

This clone was seen once. This specimen includes other DNA sequences encoding the same CDR3. V is TRBV5-1 and J is TRBJ2-3; maybe TRBD2 (6 bases). This CDR3 has 15 amino acids. Germline V gene sequence: CDR1 SGHRS, CDR2 YFSETQ. The V gene lost 7 bases and the J gene lost 0 bases, with 15 bases spanning the gap. CDR3 DNA sequence: TGCGCCAGCTCCCCTGCGGGGACTAGCACAGATACGCAGTATTTT. Translated: CASSPAGTSTDTQYF.

The V call is TRBV15, the J call TRBJ2-7; D is uncertain. Germline V gives CDR1 LNHNV, CDR2 YYDKDF (reference sequence). With 0 bases removed from V and 6 bases from J, the gap between germline ends came to 9 bases. The length of the CDR3 is 13 residues. The CDR3 is CATSRDGSGEQYF. The CDR3 region has the DNA TGTGCCACCAGCAGAGATGGTTCCGGCGAGCAGTACTTC. Variable domain in full (rest from reference TRBV15 and TRBJ2-7): DAMVIQNPRYQVTQFGKPVTLSCSQTLNHNVMYWYQQKSSQAPKLLFHYYDKDFNNEADTPDNFQSRRPNTSFCFLDIRSPGLGDTAMYLCATSRDGSGEQYFGPGTRLTVT.

The CDR3 nucleotides read TGTGCCAGCGCTTCTGGGGCCAGGGGGGACACTGAAGCTTTCTTT. Protein sequence: CASASGARGDTEAFF. The V call is TRBV28, the J call TRBJ1-1; 7 nucleotides align to TRBD1. Unmatched junction bases numbered 12, after V lost 8 bases and J lost 3 bases. The germline V gene has CDR1 MDHEN and CDR2 SYDVKM. This CDR3 is built from 15 residues.

The chain carries TRBV5-1 and TRBJ2-3, with a weak D call TRBD2 (5 bases). The CDR3 has 16 residues. Deletions cut 5 bases from V and 3 bases from J, with 19 bases between. Looked up from germline, CDR1 is SGHRS and CDR2 is YFSETQ. The CDR3 loop is CASRASREKGTDTQYF. The CDR3 DNA reads TGCGCCAGCAGGGCATCTAGGGAGAAGGGAACAGATACGCAGTATTTT.

CDR3 coding DNA: TGTGCCAGCAGTCCCCAAGGACCCAACCCTTTCTACGAGCAGTACTTC. This gives the protein CASSPQGPNPFYEQYF. J is TRBJ2-7 and V is TRBV27, with D uncertain. Trimming took off 5 bases at V and 3 bases at J, with 20 bases between the two ends. CDR1 MNHEY and CDR2 SMNVEV come from the germline V gene (reference sequence). This CDR3 spans 16 amino acids.

The chain combines TRBV2 with TRBJ1-2; a possible D gene is TRBD1 (6 bases). In germline, CDR1 is SNHLY, CDR2 FYNNEI. V lost 7 bases and J 6 bases, leaving 12 bases between the germline ends. The CDR3 extends over 12 amino acids. CDR3 DNA sequence: TGTGCCAGCAAACAGGGCCAAGATGGCTACACCTTC. Amino acid sequence: CASKQGQDGYTF. The full variable domain, rest sourced from reference TRBV2 and TRBJ1-2, is EPEVTQTPSHQVTQMGQEVILRCVPISNHLYFYWYRQILGQKVEFLVSFYNNEISEKSEIFDDQFSVERPDGSNFTLKIRSTKLEDSAMYFCASKQGQDGYTFGSGTRLTVV.

The chain joins TRBV30 to TRBJ2-3, with 7 bases lining up with TRBD2. Germline trimming cut 5 bases from V and 13 bases from J; bases unmatched to any gene: 12. The germline CDR1 and CDR2 sequences are GTSNPN and SVGIG (reference sequence). The CDR3 sequence is 12 residues long. CDR3 in amino acids: CAWATLLGREYF. The CDR3 coding sequence is TGTGCCTGGGCCACCCTACTAGGGAGGGAGTATTTT.

V gene TRBV30 combines with J gene TRBJ2-3; 8 nucleotides line up with TRBD2. V was pared by 4 bases and J by 1 base, with 4 bases of the junction left unmatched. CDR1 is GTSNPN, CDR2 SVGIG, per germline (reference sequence). The CDR3 runs to 14 residues. In nucleotides, the CDR3 is TGTGCCTGGAATCTACTAGCGGGCACAGATACGCAGTATTTT. Its protein product is CAWNLLAGTDTQYF.

This rearrangement joins TRBV20-1 to TRBJ1-1; maybe TRBD1 (5 bases). Trimming removed 3 bases at V and 9 bases at J, with 11 bases between. Per germline, CDR1 DFQATT and CDR2 SNEGSKA (reference sequence). This CDR3 is built from 11 residues. The CDR3 loop is CSASPGTQAFF. The DNA of the CDR3 is TGCAGTGCTAGCCCCGGGACTCAAGCTTTCTTT.

The table lists this clone with a count of one. The chain joins TRBV5-1 to TRBJ2-3; D might be TRBD2 (5 bases). The CDR3 sequence is 15 residues long. V was cut by 6 bases and J by 2 bases, with 16 bases left in between. In germline, CDR1 is SGHRS, CDR2 YFSETQ. CDR3 in amino acids: CASTSKGVVTDTQYF. In DNA form, the CDR3 reads TGCGCCAGCACCTCGAAGGGAGTAGTCACAGATACGCAGTATTTT. Together with reference TRBV5-1 and TRBJ2-3, the CDR3 gives the full variable domain: KAGVTQTPRYLIKTRGQQVTLSCSPISGHRSVSWYQQTPGQGLQFLFEYFSETQRNKGNFPGRFSGRQFSNSRSEMNVSTLELGDSALYLCASTSKGVVTDTQYFGPGTRLTVL.

This chain uses TRBV2 with TRBJ2-7, with D possibly TRBD2 on 6 matching bases. V dropped 6 bases and J dropped 0 bases, with 9 bases sitting between them. CDR1 SNHLY and CDR2 FYNNEI come from the germline V gene. The CDR3 extends over 13 amino acids. CDR3: CASRGTSSYEQYF. The CDR3 nucleotides read TGTGCCAGCAGGGGGACTTCCTCCTACGAGCAGTACTTC.

The V call is TRBV5-1, the J call TRBJ2-7; TRBD2 matches at 13 bases. The V and J ends lost 1 base and 4 bases, in that order; junction bases with no gene match: 11. Germline loops: CDR1 SGHRS, CDR2 YFSETQ. This CDR3 has 18 residues. The CDR3 sequence: CASSLRSPGLAGEYEQYF. The CDR3 DNA is TGCGCCAGCAGCTTGCGATCCCCCGGACTAGCGGGGGAGTACGAGCAGTACTTC.

The V and J genes are TRBV7-8 and TRBJ1-2; D gene uncertain. Between the trimmed V and J ends, which lost 5 bases and 2 bases, there was a span of 9 bases. CDR1 and CDR2 (germline): SGHVS, FQNEAQ. CDR3 length equals 13 residues. Written as DNA, the CDR3 is TGTGCCAGCAGCCGTACAGAAAACTATGGCTACACCTTC. It translates to CASSRTENYGYTF.

As concerns this clone: Other nucleotide sequences from this sample produce the same CDR3. The gene calls are TRBV11-2 and TRBJ2-4; no reliable D call. Germline assignment: CDR1 SGHAT and CDR2 FQNNGV. Between the trimmed V and J ends, which lost 6 bases and 0 bases, there was a span of 6 bases. This CDR3 has 13 residues. DNA for the CDR3: TGTGCCAGCAGGGAGTTAGCCAAAAACATTCAGTACTTC. Translation gives CASRELAKNIQYF.

The chain joins TRBV5-4 to TRBJ1-4; no definite D call. The length of the CDR3 is 9 residues. Germline V gene sequence: CDR1 SGHNT, CDR2 YYREEE (reference sequence). The CDR3 bases are TGTGCTGCTAATGAAAAACTGTTTTTT. This translates into CAANEKLFF. The full variable domain, completed using reference TRBV5-4 and TRBJ1-4, is ETGVTQSPTHLIKTRGQQVTLRCSSQSGHNTVSWYQQALGQGPQFIFQYYREEENGRGNFPPRFSGLQFPNYSSELNVNALELDDSALYLCAANEKLFFGSGTQLSVL.

The gene calls are TRBV5-5 and TRBJ2-7; maybe TRBD1 (6 bases). Germline V gives CDR1 SGHKS, CDR2 YYEKEE (reference sequence). V lost 0 bases and J lost 6, with 16 bases in between. The CDR3 is 15 amino acids. Here the CDR3 DNA reads TGTGCCAGCAGCTTGGGGGGGCACCCTTTTACCGAGCAGTACTTC. Translated, it gives CASSLGGHPFTEQYF.

Regarding this clone: This CDR3 is also generated by other DNA sequences in the sample. The V gene is TRBV5-1, the J gene TRBJ1-1, with D maybe TRBD1 (5 bases). From germline, CDR1 is SGHRS and CDR2 YFSETQ. The length of the CDR3 is 14 residues. V shed 2 bases and J shed 0 bases, with 8 bases lying between them. The CDR3 spells CASSLQVMNTEAFF. In DNA, the CDR3 is TGCGCCAGCAGCTTACAGGTGATGAACACTGAAGCTTTCTTT.

The genes are TRBV28 and TRBJ2-6; no definite D call. V was shortened by 6 bases and J by 0 bases, with 12 bases between the two germline ends. The CDR3 totals 16 residues. Per the germline V gene, CDR1 is MDHEN and CDR2 is SYDVKM. The CDR3 loop reads CASRTYTISGANVLTF. The CDR3, as DNA: TGTGCCAGCAGGACATACACGATCTCTGGGGCCAACGTCCTGACTTTC. The entire variable domain, with the rest obtained from reference TRBV28 and TRBJ2-6, is as follows: DVKVTQSSRYLVKRTGEKVFLECVQDMDHENMFWYRQDPGLGLRLIYFSYDVKMKEKGDIPEGYSVSREKKERFSLILESASTNQTSMYLCASRTYTISGANVLTFGAGSRLTVL.

The chain joins TRBV7-2 to TRBJ2-5, with D hard to call. Germline assignment: CDR1 SGHTA and CDR2 FQGNSA. V was cut by 3 bases and J by 3 bases, with 11 bases left in between. The CDR3 is 14 amino acids. The CDR3 region is CASSFYGGKETQYF. The CDR3 region has the DNA TGTGCCAGCAGCTTCTATGGTGGGAAAGAGACCCAGTACTTC.

CDR3 DNA: TGCGCCAGCAGCCCCGGACAGGGACAAGAGACCCAGTACTTC. Protein: CASSPGQGQETQYF. V gene TRBV4-1 combines with J gene TRBJ2-5, with 8 bases identical to TRBD1. From germline, CDR1 is MGHRA and CDR2 YSYEKL. V lost 4 bases to trimming and J lost 2 bases; unmatched junction nucleotides: 3. This CDR3 is 14 amino acids long.

This sequence joins TRBV5-4 and TRBJ2-1; 13 bases are a match to TRBD2. The germline V gene encodes CDR1 SGHNT and CDR2 YYREEE (reference sequence). The CDR3 length is 18 residues. J was trimmed by 7 bases and V by 0 bases; bases with no gene match: 10. The CDR3: CASSLGRSTSGGGNEQFF. DNA of the CDR3: TGTGCCAGCAGCTTGGGCCGGAGTACTAGCGGGGGGGGGAATGAGCAGTTCTTC.